Here is one T cell receptor (beta chain) with its context. What it recognizes is unknown. The data belong to a study of early T cells in non-severe SARS-CoV-2 infection. Points from the study as a whole: VDJdb-based annotation leaned toward anti-spike CD8 responses and missed private and CD4 specificities.

As part of library construction, unique molecular identifiers were attached to individual cDNA molecules. TCRdb reprocessed the 5' RACE reads with MiXCR, giving one entry per CDR3 protein. The table records roughly 120,000 distinct CDR3 sequences, under 15% of them present only once. Trimming pared 1 base from V and 2 bases from J, leaving 8 bases between. Germline-derived CDR1 and CDR2 are PRHDT and FYEKMQ (reference sequence). The CDR3 covers 14 residues. The chain joins TRBV13 to TRBJ1-1, with no clear D. The source of this sequence is an adult who was a healthcare worker with PCR-confirmed SARS-CoV-2 infection or an uninfected control (not recorded which). The sample taken for sequencing was whole blood. CDR3 protein: CASSLEIDNTEAFF. CDR3 DNA: TGTGCCAGCAGCTTAGAAATTGATAACACTGAAGCTTTCTTT.